This TCR beta chain comes out of a study of response to subunit inactivated influenza vaccine. Broader study findings: It was the authors' suggestion that each seasonal influenza vaccination recruits few new T cells.

TCRdb re-derived calls from the RT-PCR reads in MiXCR, one entry per CDR3 protein. The repertoire holds 600,000 to 850,000 distinct CDR3 sequences, with 14% as singletons. Looked up from germline, CDR1 is MNHEY and CDR2 is SMNVEV (reference sequence). The CDR3 is 17 residues long. The germline V and J ends were trimmed by 5 bases and 0 bases, with 17 bases remaining between them. Concerning this clonotype: Antigen: not known.

The source was PBMCs from blood, collected 14 to 15 days before vaccination. The origin of this receptor is a man over 45 who received an inactivated influenza vaccine. The V call is TRBV27, the J call TRBJ2-1; D remains unclear. This chain's CDR3 is CASSPLDGPVSYNEQFF. Written as DNA, the CDR3 is TGTGCCAGCAGTCCTCTGGACGGACCGGTCTCCTACAATGAGCAGTTCTTC.